This section outlines one TCR beta chain sequence together with its context. Methods used by the authors: Estimated nucleated cell counts came from reference gene primer amplification. Using immunoSEQ multiplex PCR, the repertoire was profiled, and TCRdb retains in-frame clones only, with some absent. V and J calls and clone size are those listed in that table; D and trimming were worked out from the DNA. Of about 130,000 clones listed, 60% to 85% were seen once; the top ten hold more than 15%. These data come from a study of blood T cell repertoires in COVID-19. Across the study: Both acute and convalescent COVID-19 samples were obtained from the United States, Italy and Spain. In each case, the material was cDNA or gDNA derived from T cells, B-cell-depleted T cells, or PBMCs.

V lost 2 bases and J 6 bases, leaving 5 bases between the germline ends. The CDR3 loop spans 11 amino acids. This TCR was sampled from an elderly man with acute or convalescent COVID-19. The sample comprised peripheral blood. The rearrangement joins TRBV12-3 or TRBV12-4 to TRBJ2-7; D unresolved. In DNA form, the CDR3 reads TGTGCCAGCAGTTTAAACAGCGAGCAGTACTTC. Amino acids: CASSLNSEQYF.